This entry lists 23 T cell receptor beta chains sequenced from one sample in a study of vaccination and CD4 T cells after COVID-19. Sequencing of the DNA from cultured CD4+ T cells was carried out with the Oncomine TCR Beta short-read assay. TCRdb re-derived calls from the PCR reads in MiXCR, one entry per CDR3 protein. This sample has fewer than 20,000 distinct CDR3 sequences; around 45% occur once, and the top ten carry 4%. Their recognized antigens are unknown. Treatment defined: roughly 11-day PBMC culture with coronavirus spike peptide pools or control peptides (ViraFEST assay). Specimen: CD4+ T cells from blood, cultured in vitro, collected before SARS-CoV-2 vaccination. The receptors derive from a human donor who had recovered from COVID-19.

This clonotype is medium-sized. This chain links TRBV6-1 with TRBJ1-2; TRBD1 might be the D (5 bases). CDR3 length: 15 amino acids. With 4 bases removed from V and 0 bases from J, the gap between germline ends came to 12 bases. CDR1 and CDR2 from the germline V gene are MNHNS and SASEGT. Written as DNA, the CDR3 is TGTGCCAGCAGTGCACTGACAGCATCTAACTATGGCTACACCTTC. Translated: CASSALTASNYGYTF.

The chain combines TRBV2 with TRBJ2-5, with D perhaps TRBD1 (6 bases). The CDR3 contains 15 residues. The V and J ends lost 6 bases and 5 bases respectively, with 19 bases between them. Germline lookup yields CDR1 SNHLY and CDR2 FYNNEI. The CDR3 DNA sequence: TGTGCCAGCAGCTCTCAGGGGTATAGTGAGGAGACCCAGTACTTC. Residues: CASSSQGYSEETQYF. The entire variable domain, with the rest obtained from reference TRBV2 and TRBJ2-5, is as follows: EPEVTQTPSHQVTQMGQEVILRCVPISNHLYFYWYRQILGQKVEFLVSFYNNEISEKSEIFDDQFSVERPDGSNFTLKIRSTKLEDSAMYFCASSSQGYSEETQYFGPGTRLLVL.

The sample holds a few counts of this clonotype. The chain joins TRBV7-2 to TRBJ1-2; the D gene is possibly TRBD1 (5 bases). V was pared by 0 bases and J by 4 bases, with 12 bases between. CDR3 length equals 15 residues. Germline loops: CDR1 SGHTA, CDR2 FQGNSA. The CDR3 loop reads CASSLARGGLYGYTF. The CDR3 DNA follows: TGTGCCAGCAGCTTAGCGCGGGGCGGCCTCTATGGCTACACCTTC.

This chain uses TRBV7-8 with TRBJ2-1, with 7 bases matching TRBD2. Germline-derived CDR1 and CDR2 are SGHVS and FQNEAQ. V lost 2 bases, J lost 0 bases, and 1 base stayed unmatched. The CDR3 has 15 residues. The CDR3 DNA sequence: TGTGCCAGCAGCTTAACGGGAGGCTCCTACAATGAGCAGTTCTTC. Translating gives CASSLTGGSYNEQFF.

The chain has TRBV20-1 and TRBJ2-1; 12 bases fit TRBD2. Trimming cost V 3 bases and J 11 bases; bases outside gene matches: 5. The CDR3 runs 13 residues. In germline, CDR1 is DFQATT, CDR2 SNEGSKA (reference sequence). The CDR3 region is CSASLLAGGKQFF. The DNA of the CDR3 is TGCAGTGCTAGTTTACTAGCGGGGGGAAAGCAGTTCTTC.

This clonotype showed up just a few times. The chain uses TRBV4-3 and TRBJ2-1; 9 bases are a match to TRBD2. Germline V lookup: CDR1 LGHNA, CDR2 YSLEER. The CDR3 runs 14 residues. V was pared by 0 bases and J by 9 bases, with 3 bases of the junction left unmatched. The CDR3 loop is CASSQDGTSTEQFF. The DNA of the CDR3 is TGCGCCAGCAGCCAAGATGGGACTAGCACTGAGCAGTTCTTC.

The J gene is TRBJ1-1, the V gene TRBV6-5, with D possibly TRBD1 on 5 matching bases. The ends were cut back, 3 bases at V and 5 bases at J, with 10 bases in the middle. CDR1 and CDR2 from the germline V gene are MNHEY and SVGAGI. This CDR3 contains 13 residues. CDR3 sequence reads: CASSYFRETEAFF. In nucleotides, the CDR3 is TGTGCCAGCAGTTATTTCAGGGAGACTGAAGCTTTCTTT.

The chain couples TRBV6-1 to TRBJ2-5, with 9 bases lining up with TRBD1. V lost 5 bases and J lost 4; bases outside the gene matches: 2. The CDR3 spans 13 residues. Germline-derived CDR1 and CDR2 are MNHNS and SASEGT. Here the CDR3 reads CASSIQGAETQYF. CDR3 coding DNA: TGTGCCAGCAGTATACAGGGGGCAGAGACCCAGTACTTC.

This chain links TRBV28 with TRBJ2-1; D gene unclear. Looked up from germline, CDR1 is MDHEN and CDR2 is SYDVKM. The V end lost 6 bases, the J end lost 9 bases, and 9 bases lay between the germline ends. The CDR3 length is 11 residues. The DNA of the CDR3 is TGTGCCAGCAGAAGGGCAGGTGAGCAGTTCTTC. As protein: CASRRAGEQFF. The full variable domain, completed using reference TRBV28 and TRBJ2-1, is DVKVTQSSRYLVKRTGEKVFLECVQDMDHENMFWYRQDPGLGLRLIYFSYDVKMKEKGDIPEGYSVSREKKERFSLILESASTNQTSMYLCASRRAGEQFFGPGTRLTVL.

This clonotype was found a few times. Here the CDR3 DNA reads TGCAGTGCTAGAGGGGTCAGGACCCACGAGCAGTACTTC. Translated, it gives CSARGVRTHEQYF. This chain uses TRBV20-1 with TRBJ2-7, with unresolved D. Trimming removed 1 base from V and 5 bases from J, with 12 bases in between. Germline loops: CDR1 DFQATT, CDR2 SNEGSKA (reference sequence). This CDR3 is 13 amino acids long.

CDR3 residues: CASSLATGGVGNQPQHF. DNA for the CDR3: TGTGCCAGCAGCTTAGCTACAGGGGGTGTGGGCAATCAGCCCCAGCATTTT. The chain has TRBV7-2 and TRBJ1-5; 8 nucleotides align to TRBD1. The V segment lost 0 bases and the J segment 2 bases; nucleotides outside the gene matches: 6. The CDR3 sequence is 17 residues long. CDR1 SGHTA and CDR2 FQGNSA come from the germline V gene.

In this sample, this clonotype turned up a few times. The chain has TRBV20-1 and TRBJ1-6; D gene uncertain. CDR3 size: 14 residues. Trimming shortened V by 3 bases and J by 4 bases, and 10 bases separated the two germline ends. The germline CDR1 and CDR2 sequences are DFQATT and SNEGSKA (reference sequence). The CDR3 sequence is CSASSPAYNSPLHF. In DNA, the CDR3 is TGCAGTGCTAGTTCTCCAGCATATAATTCACCCCTCCACTTT.

CDR3 protein: CAISVGTRHNEQFF. In DNA form, the CDR3 reads TGTGCCATCAGTGTAGGGACTAGACACAATGAGCAGTTCTTC. The chain couples TRBV10-3 to TRBJ2-1, with TRBD2 matching over 8 bases. The V segment lost 4 bases and the J segment 5 bases; nucleotides outside the gene matches: 4. Germline V CDR1 and CDR2: ENHRY, SYGVKD. The CDR3 length is 14 residues.

The V gene is TRBV7-9, the J gene TRBJ2-5; 7 bases line up with TRBD1. V shed 2 bases and J 5 bases; nucleotides not matched to a gene: 5. CDR3 size: 14 residues. Looked up from germline, CDR1 is SEHNR and CDR2 is FQNEAQ (reference sequence). CDR3 sequence reads: CASSLSTGVETQYF. The CDR3 nucleotides are TGTGCCAGCAGCTTATCCACAGGGGTTGAGACCCAGTACTTC.

This chain uses TRBV2 with TRBJ1-1; maybe TRBD1 (5 bases). The germline V gene has CDR1 SNHLY and CDR2 FYNNEI. The CDR3 is 13 amino acids. V lost 6 bases, J lost 4 bases, and 12 bases lay in between. DNA for the CDR3: TGTGCCAGCAGCAGGGAGGAGGGCACTGAAGCTTTCTTT. Translated, it gives CASSREEGTEAFF.

The table lists this clonotype with a few counts. This sequence joins TRBV28 and TRBJ2-7; 10 nucleotides align to TRBD2. Germline CDR1 MDHEN, CDR2 SYDVKM. Trimming cost V 3 bases and J 5 bases; bases outside gene matches: 7. This CDR3 contains 15 residues. The CDR3 coding sequence is TGTGCCAGCAGTTTCTTGATACTAGCGGGAAACGAGCAGTACTTC. The encoded protein is CASSFLILAGNEQYF.

The chain couples TRBV6-2 or TRBV6-3 to TRBJ1-5; 7 positions agree with TRBD1. This CDR3 is built from 13 residues. The V gene end was trimmed by 8 bases and the J gene end by 7 bases; junction bases not matched to a gene: 8. In germline, CDR1 is MNHEY, CDR2 SVGEGT. The CDR3 here is CASGRDRDQPQHF. The CDR3 DNA is TGTGCCAGCGGACGAGACAGGGACCAGCCCCAGCATTTT.

The chain employs TRBV2 and TRBJ1-5; D is ambiguous. The germline V gene has CDR1 SNHLY and CDR2 FYNNEI. The CDR3 is made up of 12 amino acids. Deletions cut 7 bases from V and 3 bases from J, with 7 bases between. In nucleotides, the CDR3 is TGTGCCAGCAATCTGGCCAATCAGCCCCAGCATTTT. Amino acid sequence: CASNLANQPQHF.

The chain is built from TRBV7-9 and TRBJ2-7; D is unclear. There are 14 residues in the CDR3. In germline, CDR1 is SEHNR, CDR2 FQNEAQ (reference sequence). The V gene lost 4 bases and the J gene lost 5 bases, with 15 bases spanning the gap. The CDR3 protein is CASSSPFEAHEQYF. DNA for the CDR3: TGTGCCAGCAGCTCTCCATTCGAGGCTCACGAGCAGTACTTC.

As to this clonotype: One end of the junction does not line up with germline, which may come from a read error. The gene calls are TRBV10-3 and TRBJ1-1; D remains ambiguous. Germline loops: CDR1 ENHRY, CDR2 SYGVKD. The CDR3 runs 13 residues. The CDR3 DNA follows: TGTGCCATCACTGAGGTCCCGGGTACTGAAGCTTTCTTT. Protein product: CAITEVPGTEAFF.

This clonotype has only one observation. This chain connects TRBV19 to TRBJ1-3, with a tentative D call TRBD1 (5 bases). V shed 3 bases and J shed 2 bases, with 14 bases lying between them. Germline assignment: CDR1 LNHDA and CDR2 SQIVND (reference sequence). The CDR3 runs 16 residues. As DNA, the CDR3 is TGTGCCAGTAGTATCAGTGCGGGACGGACTGGAAACACCATATATTTT. It encodes CASSISAGRTGNTIYF.

The rearrangement uses TRBV28 and TRBJ1-5; weak D call: TRBD1 (5 bases). V was pared by 5 bases and J by 9 bases, with 17 bases between. CDR1 is MDHEN, CDR2 SYDVKM, per germline. This CDR3 is 14 amino acids long. The CDR3 spells CASSGGGALLPQHF. In nucleotides, the CDR3 is TGTGCCAGCAGTGGGGGAGGGGCCCTATTGCCCCAGCATTTT.

V is TRBV20-1 and J is TRBJ1-5; 12 bases fit TRBD1. CDR3 length: 16 residues. The V gene's germline CDR1 is DFQATT and CDR2 SNEGSKA (reference sequence). The V gene end was trimmed by 1 base and the J gene end by 5 bases; junction bases not matched to a gene: 6. CDR3 loop: CSARVTGTGGDQPQHF. For the CDR3, the DNA is TGCAGTGCTAGAGTTACCGGGACAGGGGGCGATCAGCCCCAGCATTTT.